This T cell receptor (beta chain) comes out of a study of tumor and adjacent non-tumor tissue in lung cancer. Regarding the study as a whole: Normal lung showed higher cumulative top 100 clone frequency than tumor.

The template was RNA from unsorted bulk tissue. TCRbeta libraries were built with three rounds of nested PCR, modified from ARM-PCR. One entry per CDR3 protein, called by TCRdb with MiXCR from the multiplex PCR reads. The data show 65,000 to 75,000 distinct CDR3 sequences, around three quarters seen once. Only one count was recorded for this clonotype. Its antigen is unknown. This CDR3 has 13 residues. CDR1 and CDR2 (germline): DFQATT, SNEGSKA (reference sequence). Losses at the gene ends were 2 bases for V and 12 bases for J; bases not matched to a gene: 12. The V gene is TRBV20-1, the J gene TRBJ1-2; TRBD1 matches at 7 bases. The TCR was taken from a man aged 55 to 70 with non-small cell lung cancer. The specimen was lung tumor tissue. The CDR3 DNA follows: TGCAGTGCTAGAACAGGGGCTAGCTATAGCCACACCTTC. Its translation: CSARTGASYSHTF.